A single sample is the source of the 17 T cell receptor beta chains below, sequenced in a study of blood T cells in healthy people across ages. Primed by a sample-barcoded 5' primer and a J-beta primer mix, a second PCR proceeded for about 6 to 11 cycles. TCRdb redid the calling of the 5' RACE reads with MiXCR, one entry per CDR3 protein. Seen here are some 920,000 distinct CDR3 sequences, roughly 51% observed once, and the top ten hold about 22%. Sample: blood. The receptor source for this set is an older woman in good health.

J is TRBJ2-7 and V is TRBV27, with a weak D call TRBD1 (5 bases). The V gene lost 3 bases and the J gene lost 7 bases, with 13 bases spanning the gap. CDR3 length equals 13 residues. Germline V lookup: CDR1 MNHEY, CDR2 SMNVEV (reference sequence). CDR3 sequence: CASSFRGTSEQYF. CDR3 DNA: TGTGCCAGCAGTTTTAGGGGCACCTCTGAGCAGTACTTC.

The chain's CDR3 is CASSRSPSDTDTQYF. The CDR3 nucleotides are TGTGCCAGCAGTAGATCTCCATCCGACACAGATACGCAGTATTTT. The chain is built from TRBV7-9 and TRBJ2-3; D is unclear. The germline V gene has CDR1 SEHNR and CDR2 FQNEAQ (reference sequence). This CDR3 is 15 amino acids long. Trimming took off 6 bases at V and 2 bases at J, with 15 bases between the two ends.

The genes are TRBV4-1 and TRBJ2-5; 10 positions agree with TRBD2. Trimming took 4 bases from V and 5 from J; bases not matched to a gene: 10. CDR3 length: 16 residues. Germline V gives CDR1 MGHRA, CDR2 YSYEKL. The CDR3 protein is CASSPTPLAGRETQYF. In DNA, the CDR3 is TGCGCCAGCAGCCCCACCCCACTAGCGGGAAGGGAGACCCAGTACTTC.

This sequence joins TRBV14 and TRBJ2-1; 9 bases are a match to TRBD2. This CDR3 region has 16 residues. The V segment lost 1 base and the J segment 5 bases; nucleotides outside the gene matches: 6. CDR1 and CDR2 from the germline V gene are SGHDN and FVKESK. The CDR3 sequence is CASSQGPSGRHNEQFF. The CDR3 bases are TGTGCCAGCAGCCAAGGTCCAAGCGGGAGGCACAATGAGCAGTTCTTC.

The CDR3: CASSPEGDSYEQYF. In nucleotides, the CDR3 is TGTGCCAGCAGCCCCGAGGGAGACTCCTACGAGCAGTACTTC. The chain combines TRBV5-4 with TRBJ2-7; D perhaps matches TRBD2 (5 bases). CDR1 and CDR2 from the germline V gene are SGHNT and YYREEE (reference sequence). The CDR3 spans 14 residues. The V and J ends lost 4 bases and 0 bases respectively, with 11 bases between them.

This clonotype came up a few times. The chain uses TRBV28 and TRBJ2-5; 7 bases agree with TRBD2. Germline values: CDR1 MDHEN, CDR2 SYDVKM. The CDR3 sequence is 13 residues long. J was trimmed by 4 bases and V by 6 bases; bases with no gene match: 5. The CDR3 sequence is CASRGGLRETQYF. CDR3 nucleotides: TGTGCCAGCAGGGGAGGGTTGCGAGAGACCCAGTACTTC.

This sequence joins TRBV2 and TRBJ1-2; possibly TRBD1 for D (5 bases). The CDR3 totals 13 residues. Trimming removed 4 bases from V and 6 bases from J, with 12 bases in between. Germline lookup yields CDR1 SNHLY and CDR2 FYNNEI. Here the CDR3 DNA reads TGTGCCAGCAGTGCGTACGACAGAGATGGCTACACCTTC. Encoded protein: CASSAYDRDGYTF. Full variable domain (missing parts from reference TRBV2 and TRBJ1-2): EPEVTQTPSHQVTQMGQEVILRCVPISNHLYFYWYRQILGQKVEFLVSFYNNEISEKSEIFDDQFSVERPDGSNFTLKIRSTKLEDSAMYFCASSAYDRDGYTFGSGTRLTVV.

CDR3 DNA sequence: TGTGCCAGCAGCCCTATACCGGGACTAGCTTCTTCGAGCTCCTACGAGCAGTACTTC. Encoded protein: CASSPIPGLASSSSYEQYF. The V and J genes are TRBV13 and TRBJ2-7; 9 nucleotides line up with TRBD2. V was clipped by 5 bases and J by 0 bases; unmatched bases: 17. This CDR3 is built from 19 residues. Germline CDR1 PRHDT, CDR2 FYEKMQ (reference sequence).

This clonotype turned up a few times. Written as DNA, the CDR3 is TGTGCCAGCAGTTTACAAGCGGGGCGGGCCAATGAGCAGTTCTTC. Encoded protein: CASSLQAGRANEQFF. J is TRBJ2-1 and V is TRBV12-3 or TRBV12-4; 7 nucleotides agree with TRBD2. CDR3 length: 15 amino acids. V shed 2 bases and J 6 bases; nucleotides not matched to a gene: 7.

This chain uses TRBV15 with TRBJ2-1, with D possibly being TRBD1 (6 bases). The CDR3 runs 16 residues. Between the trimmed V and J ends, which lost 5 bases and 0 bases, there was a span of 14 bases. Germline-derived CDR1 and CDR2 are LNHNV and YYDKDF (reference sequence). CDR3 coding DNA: TGTGCCACCAGCGCCACCGGGACAACCTCCTACAATGAGCAGTTCTTC. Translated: CATSATGTTSYNEQFF.

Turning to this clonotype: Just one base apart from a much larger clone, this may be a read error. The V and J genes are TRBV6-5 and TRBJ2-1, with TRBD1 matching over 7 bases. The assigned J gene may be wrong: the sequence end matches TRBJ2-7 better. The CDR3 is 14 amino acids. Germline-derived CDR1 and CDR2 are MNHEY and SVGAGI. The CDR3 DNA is TGTGCCAGCAGTCCGGGACAGATATACAATGAGCAGTACTTC. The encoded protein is CASSPGQIYNEQYF.

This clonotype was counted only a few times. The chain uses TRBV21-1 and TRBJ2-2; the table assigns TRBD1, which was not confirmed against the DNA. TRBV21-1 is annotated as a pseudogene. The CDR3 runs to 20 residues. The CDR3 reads CASSKQTGGTQVWSTGELFF. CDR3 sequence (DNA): TGTGCCAGCAGCAAACAGACAGGGGGCACTCAGGTTTGGAGCACCGGGGAGCTGTTTTTT.

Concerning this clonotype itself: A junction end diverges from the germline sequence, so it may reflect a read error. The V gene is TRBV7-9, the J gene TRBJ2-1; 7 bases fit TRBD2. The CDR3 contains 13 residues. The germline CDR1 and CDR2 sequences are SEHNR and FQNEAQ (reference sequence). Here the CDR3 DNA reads TGCGCCAGCAGGCCTAGCGGACACAATGAGCAGTTCTTC. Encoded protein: CASRPSGHNEQFF.

CDR3 sequence reads: CASSLDSRNQPQHF. The CDR3 DNA sequence: TGTGCCAGCAGCTTAGATAGCCGCAATCAGCCCCAGCATTTT. The chain combines TRBV7-9 with TRBJ1-5, with D hard to call. The length of the CDR3 is 14 residues. Germline V gives CDR1 SEHNR, CDR2 FQNEAQ (reference sequence). V lost 1 base and J lost 2, with 6 bases in between.

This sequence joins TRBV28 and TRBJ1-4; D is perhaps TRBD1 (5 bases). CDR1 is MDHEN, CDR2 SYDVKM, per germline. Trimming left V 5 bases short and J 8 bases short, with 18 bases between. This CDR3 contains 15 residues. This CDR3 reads CASSAPGGAEEKLFF. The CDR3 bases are TGTGCCAGCAGTGCCCCCGGCGGGGCTGAAGAAAAACTGTTTTTT.

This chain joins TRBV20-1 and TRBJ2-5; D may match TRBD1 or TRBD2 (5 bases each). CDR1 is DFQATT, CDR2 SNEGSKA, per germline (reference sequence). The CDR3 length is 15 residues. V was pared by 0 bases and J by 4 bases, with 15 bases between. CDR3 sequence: CSARDPWSRGETQYF. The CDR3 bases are TGCAGTGCTAGAGATCCGTGGTCGAGGGGAGAGACCCAGTACTTC.

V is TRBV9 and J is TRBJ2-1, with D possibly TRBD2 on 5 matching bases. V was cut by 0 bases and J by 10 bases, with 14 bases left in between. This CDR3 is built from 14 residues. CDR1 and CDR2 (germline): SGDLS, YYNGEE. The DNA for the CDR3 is TGTGCCAGCAGCGTAGAGGGTAGCACTAGGGAGCAGTTCTTC. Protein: CASSVEGSTREQFF. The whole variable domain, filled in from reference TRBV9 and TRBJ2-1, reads DSGVTQTPKHLITATGQRVTLRCSPRSGDLSVYWYQQSLDQGLQFLIQYYNGEERAKGNILERFSAQQFPDLHSELNLSSLELGDSALYFCASSVEGSTREQFFGPGTRLTVL.